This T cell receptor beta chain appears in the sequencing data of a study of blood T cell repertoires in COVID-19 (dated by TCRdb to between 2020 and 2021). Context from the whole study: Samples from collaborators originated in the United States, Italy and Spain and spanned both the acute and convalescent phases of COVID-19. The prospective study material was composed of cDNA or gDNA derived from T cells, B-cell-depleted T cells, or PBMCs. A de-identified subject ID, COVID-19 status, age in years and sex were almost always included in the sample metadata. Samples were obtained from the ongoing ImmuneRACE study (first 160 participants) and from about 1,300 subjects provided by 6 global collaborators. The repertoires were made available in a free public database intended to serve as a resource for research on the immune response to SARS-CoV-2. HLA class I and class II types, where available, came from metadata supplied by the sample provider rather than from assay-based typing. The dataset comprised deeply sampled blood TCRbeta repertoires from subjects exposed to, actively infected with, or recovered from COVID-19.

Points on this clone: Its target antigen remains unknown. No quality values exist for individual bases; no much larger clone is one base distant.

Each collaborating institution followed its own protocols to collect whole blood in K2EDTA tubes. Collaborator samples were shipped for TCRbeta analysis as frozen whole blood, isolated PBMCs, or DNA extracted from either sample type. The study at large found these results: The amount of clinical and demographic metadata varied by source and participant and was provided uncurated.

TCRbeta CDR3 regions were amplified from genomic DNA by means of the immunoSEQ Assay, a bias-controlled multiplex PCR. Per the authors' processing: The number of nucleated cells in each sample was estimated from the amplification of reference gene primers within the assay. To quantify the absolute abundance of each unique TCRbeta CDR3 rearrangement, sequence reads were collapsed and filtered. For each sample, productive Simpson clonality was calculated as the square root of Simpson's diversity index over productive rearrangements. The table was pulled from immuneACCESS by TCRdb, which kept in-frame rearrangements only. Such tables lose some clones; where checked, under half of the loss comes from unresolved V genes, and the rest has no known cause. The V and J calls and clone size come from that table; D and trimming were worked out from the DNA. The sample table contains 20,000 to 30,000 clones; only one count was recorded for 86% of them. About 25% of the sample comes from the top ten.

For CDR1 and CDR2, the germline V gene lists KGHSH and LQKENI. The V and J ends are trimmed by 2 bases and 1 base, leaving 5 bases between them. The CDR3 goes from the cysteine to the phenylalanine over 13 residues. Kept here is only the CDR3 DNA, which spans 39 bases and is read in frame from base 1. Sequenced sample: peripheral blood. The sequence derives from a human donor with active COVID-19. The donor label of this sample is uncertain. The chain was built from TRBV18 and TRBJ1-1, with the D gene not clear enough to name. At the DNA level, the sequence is TGTGCCAGCTCACCAGGCGGGAACACTGAAGCTTTCTTT. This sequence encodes CASSPGGNTEAFF.